A selection of T cell receptor beta chains follows, all from one sample in a study of prognosis after radiotherapy for stage I lung cancer. From the multiplex PCR reads, TCRdb called clonotypes with MiXCR, one entry per CDR3 protein. The profile shows around 56,000 distinct CDR3 sequences, approximately 25% of them singletons. The source was PBMCs, collected before or after stereotactic body radiation therapy (not recorded which). The receptors come from a donor aged 50 or older with non-small cell lung cancer. Both conserved end residues are part of each CDR3. The order of the fields is V gene, J gene, clone size, D gene, CDR3 protein, CDR3 DNA. A D gene is named only where the DNA matches it firmly. The listing skips clone size in some rows; elsewhere it reads once, few, many or a size class.

>TRBV20-1|TRBJ2-7|many|-
CSAPDTSSLSSEQYF
TGCAGTGCTCCCGACACTAGCTCCCTCAGTTCCGAGCAGTACTTC
>TRBV6-1|TRBJ1-2|many|-
CASKDSYPKNYGYTF
TGTGCCAGCAAGGACAGCTACCCAAAAAACTATGGCTACACCTTC
>TRBV28|TRBJ1-2|-|-
CATSLGTQWARGYTF
TGTGCCACCAGTTTAGGAACACAGTGGGCGAGGGGCTACACCTTC
>TRBV28|TRBJ1-5|many|TRBD1
CASSPPPGQGRSNQPQHF
TGTGCCAGCAGCCCTCCCCCGGGACAGGGAAGGAGCAATCAGCCCCAGCATTTT
>TRBV28|TRBJ2-7|-|TRBD2
CASSFPLTSGVPNSYEQYF
TGTGCCAGCAGTTTTCCCCTTACTAGCGGGGTGCCCAACTCCTACGAGCAGTACTTC
>TRBV10-3|TRBJ1-6|many|-
CAISGTQGWNSPLHF
TGTGCCATCAGTGGAACTCAGGGGTGGAATTCACCCCTCCACTTT
>TRBV20-1|TRBJ2-7|many|-
CSAPGRGFGEQYF
TGCAGTGCCCCCGGTAGGGGGTTCGGCGAGCAGTACTTC
>TRBV10-3|TRBJ2-7|many|-
CAISDRIYEQYF
TGTGCCATCAGTGACCGGATCTACGAGCAGTACTTC
>TRBV19|TRBJ1-5|many|-
CASSIPYREGGNQPQHF
TGTGCCAGTAGTATTCCCTACAGGGAAGGGGGCAATCAGCCCCAGCATTTT
>TRBV19|TRBJ1-2|many|-
CASSIVEANYGYTF
TGTGCCAGTAGTATCGTGGAAGCTAATTATGGCTACACCTTC
>TRBV6-4|TRBJ1-2|many|TRBD1
CASSITGGASGYTF
TGTGCCAGCAGTATAACAGGGGGCGCCAGTGGCTACACCTTC
>TRBV30|TRBJ2-3|many|-
CAWIRGSLAKSTDTQYF
TGTGCCTGGATCCGAGGGTCACTAGCTAAGAGCACAGATACGCAGTATTTT
>TRBV28|TRBJ1-2|many|TRBD1
CASSPGVGQAYGYTF
TGTGCCAGCAGCCCGGGTGTAGGACAGGCCTATGGCTACACCTTC
>TRBV5-1|TRBJ1-2|many|-
CASSLSNKLADGYTF
TGCGCCAGCAGCTTGTCCAACAAGTTGGCCGACGGCTACACCTTC
>TRBV7-9|TRBJ2-1|many|TRBD1
CASSLSPGTGGPRSHNEQFF
TGTGCCAGCAGCTTGAGTCCCGGGACAGGGGGCCCTCGATCCCACAATGAGCAGTTCTTC
>TRBV12-3/TRBV12-4|TRBJ1-1|many|-
CASTLQIGAEAFF
TGTGCCAGCACCCTCCAGATTGGGGCTGAAGCTTTCTTT
>TRBV6-1|TRBJ2-2|many|-
CASTRQLLNTGELFF
TGTGCCAGCACCAGACAGCTGCTTAACACCGGGGAGCTGTTTTTT
>TRBV20-1|TRBJ1-6|-|TRBD1
CSAGDRRSYNSPPHF
TGCAGTGCTGGGGACAGGAGGTCCTATAATTCACCCCCCCACTTT
>TRBV5-5|TRBJ2-1|-|-
CASSLEGRSNNEQFF
TGTGCCAGCAGCTTGGAGGGGCGATCCAACAATGAGCAGTTCTTC
>TRBV5-1|TRBJ2-5|many|-
CASSLVSAVNHQETQYF
TGCGCCAGCAGCTTGGTTTCGGCAGTTAATCATCAAGAGACCCAGTACTTC
>TRBV20-1|TRBJ1-1|many|-
CSARDRVGVNTEAFF
TGCAGTGCTAGAGACAGGGTAGGTGTGAACACTGAAGCTTTCTTT
>TRBV12-3/TRBV12-4|TRBJ2-7|many|-
CASSLSPQLTDEQYF
TGTGCCAGCAGTTTGAGTCCGCAGCTAACCGACGAGCAGTACTTC
>TRBV19|TRBJ1-3|many|-
CASQPGGYSGNTIYF
TGTGCCAGTCAACCGGGGGGATACTCTGGAAACACCATATATTTT
>TRBV6-1|TRBJ1-2|-|TRBD1
CASGTAGTGGVYGYTF
TGTGCCAGCGGTACAGCGGGGACAGGGGGAGTCTATGGCTACACCTTC